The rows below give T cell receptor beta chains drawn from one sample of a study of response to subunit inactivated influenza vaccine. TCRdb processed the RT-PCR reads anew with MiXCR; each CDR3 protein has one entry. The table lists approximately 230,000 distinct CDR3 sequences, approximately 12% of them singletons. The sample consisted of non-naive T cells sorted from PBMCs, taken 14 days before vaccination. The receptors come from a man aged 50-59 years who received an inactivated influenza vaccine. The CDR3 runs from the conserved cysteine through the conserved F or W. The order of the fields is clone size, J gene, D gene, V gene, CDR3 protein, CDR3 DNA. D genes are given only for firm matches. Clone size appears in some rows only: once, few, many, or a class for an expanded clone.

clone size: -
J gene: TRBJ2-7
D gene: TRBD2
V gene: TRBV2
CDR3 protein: CASSQRKTSGVREQYF
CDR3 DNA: TGTGCCAGCAGTCAACGAAAGACTAGCGGGGTGCGGGAGCAGTACTTC

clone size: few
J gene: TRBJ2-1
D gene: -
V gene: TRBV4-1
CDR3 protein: CASSQDATLREQFF
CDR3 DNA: TGCGCCAGCAGCCAAGATGCCACCCTAAGGGAGCAGTTCTTC

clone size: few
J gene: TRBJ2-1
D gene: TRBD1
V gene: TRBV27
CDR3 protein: CASSPGQGLPRSSYNEQFF
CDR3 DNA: TGTGCCAGCAGTCCCGGACAGGGGCTTCCTAGGAGCTCCTACAATGAGCAGTTCTTC

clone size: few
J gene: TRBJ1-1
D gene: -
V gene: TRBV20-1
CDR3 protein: CSAGGRTEAEAFF
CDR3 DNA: TGCAGTGCCGGGGGCCGGACGGAGGCTGAAGCTTTCTTT

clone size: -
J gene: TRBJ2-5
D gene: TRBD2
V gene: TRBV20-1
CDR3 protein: CSAKLAGIQETQYF
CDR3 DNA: TGCAGTGCTAAACTAGCGGGGATCCAAGAGACCCAGTACTTC

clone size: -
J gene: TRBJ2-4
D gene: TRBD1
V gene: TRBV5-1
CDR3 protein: CASSSGQGGKNIQYF
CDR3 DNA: TGCGCCAGCAGCTCTGGACAGGGAGGCAAAAACATTCAGTACTTC

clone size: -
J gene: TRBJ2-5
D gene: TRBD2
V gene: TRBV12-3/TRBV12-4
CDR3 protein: CASSRLGLAVGETQYF
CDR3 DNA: TGTGCCAGCAGTCGCCTGGGACTAGCGGTCGGGGAGACCCAGTACTTC

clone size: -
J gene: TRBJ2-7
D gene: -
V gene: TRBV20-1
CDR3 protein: CSAPGAPNEQYF
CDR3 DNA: TGCAGTGCTCCCGGGGCCCCGAACGAGCAGTACTTC

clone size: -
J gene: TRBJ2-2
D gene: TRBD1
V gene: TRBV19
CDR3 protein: CASSVTGQWTGELFF
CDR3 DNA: TGTGCCAGTAGTGTAACGGGACAGTGGACCGGGGAGCTGTTTTTT

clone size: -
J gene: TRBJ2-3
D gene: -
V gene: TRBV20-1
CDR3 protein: CSATPLARTDTQYF
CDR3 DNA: TGCAGTGCTACCCCGTTAGCGCGCACAGATACGCAGTATTTT

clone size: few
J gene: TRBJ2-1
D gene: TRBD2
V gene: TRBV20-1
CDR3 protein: CSARGTSSGSSYNEQFF
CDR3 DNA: TGCAGTGCTAGAGGAACTTCTAGCGGGAGCTCCTACAATGAGCAGTTCTTC

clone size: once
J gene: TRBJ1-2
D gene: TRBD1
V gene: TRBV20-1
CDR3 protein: CRARGNQGKYGYTF
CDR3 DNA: TGCAGAGCCAGGGGGAACCAGGGGAAGTATGGCTACACCTTC

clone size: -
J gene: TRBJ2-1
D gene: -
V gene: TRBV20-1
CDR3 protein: CSATGQTIDSYNEQFF
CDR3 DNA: TGCAGTGCCACGGGACAAACTATAGACTCCTACAATGAGCAGTTCTTC

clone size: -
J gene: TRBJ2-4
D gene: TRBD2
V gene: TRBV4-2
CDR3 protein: CASSQDDRSGRNIQYF
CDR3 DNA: TGTGCCAGCAGCCAGGATGACCGGAGCGGGAGAAACATTCAGTACTTC

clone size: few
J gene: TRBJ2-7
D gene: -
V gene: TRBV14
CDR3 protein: CASSQDGVVYEQYF
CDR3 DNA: TGTGCCAGCAGCCAAGACGGGGTGGTCTACGAGCAGTACTTC

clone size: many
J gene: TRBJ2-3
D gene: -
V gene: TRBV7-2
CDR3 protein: CASSRVGGTDTQYF
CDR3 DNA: TGTGCCAGCAGCAGGGTGGGGGGAACAGATACGCAGTATTTT

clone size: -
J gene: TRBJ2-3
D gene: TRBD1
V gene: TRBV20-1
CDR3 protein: CSARVTGAPTDTQYF
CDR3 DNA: TGCAGTGCTAGAGTAACAGGGGCTCCCACAGATACGCAGTATTTT

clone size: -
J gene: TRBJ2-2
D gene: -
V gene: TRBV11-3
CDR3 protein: CASSFRHSNTGELFF
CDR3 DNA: TGTGCCAGCAGCTTCCGGCATTCTAACACCGGGGAGCTGTTTTTT

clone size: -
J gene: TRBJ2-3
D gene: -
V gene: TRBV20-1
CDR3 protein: CSAATGTTDTQYF
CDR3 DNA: TGCAGTGCAGCAACAGGGACGACAGATACGCAGTATTTT

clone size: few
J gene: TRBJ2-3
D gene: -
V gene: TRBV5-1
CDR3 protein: CASSRGFTDTQYF
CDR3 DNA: TGCGCCAGCAGCCGGGGCTTCACAGATACGCAGTATTTT

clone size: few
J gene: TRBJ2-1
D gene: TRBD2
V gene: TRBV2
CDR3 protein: CASRRLAGGRGNEQFF
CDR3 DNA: TGTGCCAGCAGACGACTAGCGGGGGGGCGAGGCAATGAGCAGTTCTTC

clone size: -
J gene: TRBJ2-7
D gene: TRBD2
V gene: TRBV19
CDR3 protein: CASSALAGHYEQYF
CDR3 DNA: TGTGCCAGTAGTGCACTAGCGGGACACTACGAGCAGTACTTC

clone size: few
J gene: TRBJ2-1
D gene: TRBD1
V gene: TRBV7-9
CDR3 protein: CASSKGQGSYNEQFF
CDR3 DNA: TGTGCCAGCAGCAAGGGACAGGGATCCTACAATGAGCAGTTCTTC

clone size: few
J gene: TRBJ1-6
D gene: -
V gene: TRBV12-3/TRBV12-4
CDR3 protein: CASSTGQMNSPLHF
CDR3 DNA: TGTGCCAGCAGTACCGGACAGATGAATTCACCCCTCCACTTT